This T cell receptor (beta chain) was captured in a study of OX40 agonist ivuxolimab in advanced cancers. Study-level information: Those enrolled were around 87% male, with a mean age of about 66 years and ages from roughly 20 to 85.

The assay was immunoSEQ multiplex PCR, and TCRdb's table has in-frame clones only and misses some. The data contain fewer than 70,000 clones, roughly nine tenths of them seen just once; the ten biggest clones take up 3.5% to 5%. Germline assignment: CDR1 SGHRS and CDR2 YFSETQ. Trimming left V 1 base short and J 1 base short, with 18 bases between. The CDR3 length is 17 residues. This chain uses TRBV5-1 with TRBJ2-7; D gene uncertain. The sequence was obtained from an adult with an advanced solid tumor such as melanoma, head and neck, liver or kidney cancer. The sample was CD4+ or CD8+ T cells sorted from blood, taken in a trial of the OX40 agonist ivuxolimab. The CDR3 DNA reads TGCGCCAGCAGCTTGTTCCCGAGCGAGTACGGGTCCTACGAGCAGTACTTC. Translation: CASSLFPSEYGSYEQYF.